This T cell receptor beta chain was documented in a study of post-analysis software for immune sequencing data. General study points: Five TRBV segments, including TRBV5-6, TRBV5-1 and TRBV20-1, were more frequent in patients than controls.

Only a few counts were recorded for this clonotype. What it binds is not known. Unique molecular identifiers had been added to the TCR beta cDNA libraries. TCRdb fed the PCR reads into MiXCR, producing one record per CDR3 protein. The table records hundreds of thousands of distinct CDR3 sequences, about 57% of them present only once. Germline CDR1 and CDR2: DFQATT and SNEGSKA (reference sequence). Trimming shortened V by 0 bases and J by 1 base, and 16 bases separated the two germline ends. There are 16 residues in the CDR3. The chain uses TRBV20-1 and TRBJ2-7, with a possible D match to TRBD1 (5 bases). The receptor comes from a girl aged 10-17 years with multiple sclerosis. What was sequenced was blood. This CDR3 is CSARDPLGHGSYEQYF. Here the CDR3 DNA reads TGCAGTGCTAGAGATCCCCTAGGACACGGATCCTACGAGCAGTACTTC.